The TCR beta chain described here comes from a study of T cell responses to AZD1222 COVID-19 vaccine. Whole-study results and caveats: The donor group comprised mostly white British people and more females; the analysis possibly underestimated clonal diversity. Two AZD1222 doses significantly raised spike-specific TCR breadth and depth over controls. All repertoire sampling was performed exclusively after the peak T cell response.

Sequencing used immunoSEQ multiplex PCR; TCRdb keeps in-frame clones, though not all of them. The sample records approximately 110,000 clones, around 85% being singletons. V was pared by 5 bases and J by 1 base, with 6 bases between. This CDR3 has 13 amino acids. Germline CDR1 and CDR2: KGHSH and LQKENI. As regards this clone: Its antigen remains unknown.

The specimen was peripheral blood, collected on day 0 of AZD1222 vaccination. This clonotype was sampled from an adult in good health. The chain links TRBV18 to TRBJ1-5; D remains unclear. This CDR3 is CASSGMSNQPQHF. CDR3 nucleotide sequence: TGTGCCAGCTCAGGTATGAGCAATCAGCCCCAGCATTTT. Complete variable domain (other parts from reference TRBV18 and TRBJ1-5): NAGVMQNPRHLVRRRGQEARLRCSPMKGHSHVYWYRQLPEEGLKFMVYLQKENIIDESGMPKERFSAEFPKEGPSILRIQQVVRGDSAAYFCASSGMSNQPQHFGDGTRLSIL.